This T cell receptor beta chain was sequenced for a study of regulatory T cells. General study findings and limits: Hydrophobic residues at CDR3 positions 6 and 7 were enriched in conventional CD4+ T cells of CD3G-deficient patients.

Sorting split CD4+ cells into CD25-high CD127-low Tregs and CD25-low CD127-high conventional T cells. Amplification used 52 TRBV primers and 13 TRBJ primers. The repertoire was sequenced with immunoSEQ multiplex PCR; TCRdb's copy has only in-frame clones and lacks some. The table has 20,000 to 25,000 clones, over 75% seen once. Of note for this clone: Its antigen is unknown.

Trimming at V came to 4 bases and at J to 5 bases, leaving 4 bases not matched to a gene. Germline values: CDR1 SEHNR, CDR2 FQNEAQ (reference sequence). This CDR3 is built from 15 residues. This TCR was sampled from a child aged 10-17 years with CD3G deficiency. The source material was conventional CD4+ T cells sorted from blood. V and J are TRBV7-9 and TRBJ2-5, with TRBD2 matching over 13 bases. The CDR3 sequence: CASSYGTSGTETQYF. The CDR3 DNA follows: TGTGCCAGCAGCTACGGGACTAGCGGGACGGAGACCCAGTACTTC.